The entry below describes one TCR beta chain. This clonotype was seen a few times. Its recognized antigen is unknown. The input lacks base qualities; no much larger clone sits a single base away. The data derive from a study of patients and donors after allogeneic stem cell transplantation (dated by TCRdb to 2019 to 2021). The germline V gene (reference sequence) sets CDR1 to SEHNR and CDR2 to FQNEAQ. There are 15 amino acids in the CDR3, from cysteine to phenylalanine inclusive. Of the read, only the CDR3 DNA is kept; its 45 bases are in frame from base 1. Germline trimming: 5 bases from V, 5 bases from J; junction bases outside gene matches: 7. To prepare the library, RT-PCR was applied. Data came from a NextSeq 550. TCRdb reran the public reads through fastp at Q25 and MiXCR, keeping productive beta chains. CDR3 protein duplicates are merged, each entry listing the most common genes and DNA. This sample comprises about 150,000 distinct CDR3 sequences, 30% to 45% of them detected only once. 50% to 65% of the sample is held by the ten biggest clonotypes.

Sequenced input: blood, either unsorted or a sorted T cell fraction (not recorded which). The chain is made from TRBV7-9 and TRBJ1-2; 11 central bases correspond to TRBD1. The origin of this receptor is a human donor who was either an allogeneic HSCT recipient or a stem cell or donor lymphocyte infusion donor (not recorded which). It is not recorded whose cells these are; they may come from a transplant donor. The CDR3 region: CASSTGTGGRYGYTF. In nucleotides, the sequence is TGTGCCAGCAGCACCGGGACAGGGGGTCGGTATGGCTACACCTTC.